Sequencing of this TCR beta chain was carried out in a study of T cell responses to AZD1222 COVID-19 vaccine. V lost 4 bases, J lost 7 bases, and 14 bases lay in between. CDR1 and CDR2 (germline): SGHVS, FNYEAQ. The CDR3 loop spans 15 amino acids. This clone has a single count. The assay was immunoSEQ multiplex PCR, and TCRdb's table has in-frame clones only and misses some. The sample lists just over 80,000 clones, 85% to 90% occurring once. Sample: peripheral blood, taken on day 0 of AZD1222 vaccination. The receptor comes from an adult in good health. The J gene is TRBJ1-6, the V gene TRBV7-6; D not resolved. Written as DNA, the CDR3 is TGTGCCAGCAGCTCCGTAGACGGGCGGAATTCACCCCTCCACTTT. This translates into CASSSVDGRNSPLHF.